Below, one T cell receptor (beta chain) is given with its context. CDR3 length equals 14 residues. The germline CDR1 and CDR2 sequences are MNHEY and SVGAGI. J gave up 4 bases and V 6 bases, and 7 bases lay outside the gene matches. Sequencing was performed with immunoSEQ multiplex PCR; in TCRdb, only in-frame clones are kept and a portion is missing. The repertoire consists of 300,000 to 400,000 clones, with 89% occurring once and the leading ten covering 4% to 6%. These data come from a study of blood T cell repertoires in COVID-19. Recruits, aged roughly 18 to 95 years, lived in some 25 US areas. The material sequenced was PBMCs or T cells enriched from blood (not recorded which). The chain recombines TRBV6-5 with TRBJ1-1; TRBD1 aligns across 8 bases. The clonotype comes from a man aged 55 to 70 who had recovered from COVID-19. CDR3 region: CASSRGQGPTEAFF. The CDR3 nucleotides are TGTGCCAGCAGCCGAGGACAGGGACCCACTGAAGCTTTCTTT.